A selection of T cell receptor beta chains follows, all from one sample in a study of cytomegalovirus exposure and HLA in healthy donors. Here immunoSEQ multiplex PCR was the method, and the copy in TCRdb shows in-frame clones only, minus some. Altogether more than 85,000 clones are present, approximately 57% being singletons, with the ten largest covering 6% to 6.5%. Sequencing used PBMCs. The receptors originated from a woman aged 30 to 39 in good health and CMV-seronegative. The CDR3 runs from the conserved cysteine through the conserved F or W. Each record gives: V gene, J gene, clone size, CDR3 protein. Size is omitted from some rows. Given values are once, few, many or a class for expanded clones.

V: TRBV19
J: TRBJ1-1
size: few
CDR3: CASSRLVGTENTEAFF

V: TRBV28
J: TRBJ2-7
size: -
CDR3: CASSSPGTPTYEQYF

V: TRBV5-4
J: TRBJ2-7
size: -
CDR3: CASSLGGGASGTYEQYF

V: TRBV25-1
J: TRBJ1-1
size: -
CDR3: CAEPGETEAFF

V: TRBV6-5
J: TRBJ2-5
size: -
CDR3: CASSDGTRPQETQYF

V: TRBV6-5
J: TRBJ2-3
size: once
CDR3: CASSSQRDTQYF

V: TRBV10-2
J: TRBJ2-5
size: -
CDR3: CASSVRVETQYF

V: TRBV5-6
J: TRBJ2-7
size: -
CDR3: CASSLGGTGGPYEQYF

V: TRBV5-6
J: TRBJ2-3
size: -
CDR3: CASSLLGQGTDTQYF

V: TRBV7-9
J: TRBJ1-1
size: -
CDR3: CASFLTGFTEAFF

V: TRBV5-6
J: TRBJ1-1
size: once
CDR3: CASSPPGAGVKNTEAFF

V: TRBV6-4
J: TRBJ1-5
size: -
CDR3: CASSDNNNQPQHF

V: TRBV6-6
J: TRBJ2-5
size: -
CDR3: CASSYSMQGKETQYF

V: TRBV29-1
J: TRBJ1-3
size: few
CDR3: CSAGTGGTSNSGNTIYF

V: TRBV11-2
J: TRBJ2-7
size: -
CDR3: CASSFAGGSYEQYF

V: TRBV9
J: TRBJ1-2
size: -
CDR3: CASSVGVSFYGYTF

V: TRBV19
J: TRBJ1-6
size: few
CDR3: CASSRETGPNSPLHF

V: TRBV18
J: TRBJ2-7
size: -
CDR3: CASSRWTKDYEQYF

V: TRBV19
J: TRBJ2-6
size: -
CDR3: CASSSHQGSGANVLTF

V: TRBV28
J: TRBJ1-1
size: -
CDR3: CASSPTGSGSTEAFF

V: TRBV28
J: TRBJ2-7
size: -
CDR3: CASSLSAGSSYEQYF

V: TRBV7-9
J: TRBJ2-1
size: -
CDR3: CASSAPDRGDNEQFF

V: TRBV5-4
J: TRBJ2-1
size: -
CDR3: CASSFFMGRAYNEQFF

V: TRBV6-4
J: TRBJ2-2
size: -
CDR3: CASSRQGNTGELFF

V: TRBV9
J: TRBJ2-5
size: -
CDR3: CASSTWTSQETQYF

V: TRBV6-6
J: TRBJ1-1
size: -
CDR3: CASKDPLETSNTEAFF

V: TRBV6-6
J: TRBJ2-3
size: -
CDR3: CASKERINTDTQYF

V: TRBV6-1
J: TRBJ2-5
size: -
CDR3: CASSEGVAGETQYF

V: TRBV29-1
J: TRBJ1-2
size: few
CDR3: CSVAGTGGNYGYTF

V: TRBV5-1
J: TRBJ1-5
size: -
CDR3: CASSMGQNQPQHF

V: TRBV19
J: TRBJ1-4
size: -
CDR3: CASSVGTGDEKLFF

V: TRBV6-5
J: TRBJ1-2
size: -
CDR3: CASSYEASSSYTF

V: TRBV5-6
J: TRBJ2-1
size: few
CDR3: CASSFLRGDEQFF

V: TRBV13
J: TRBJ1-3
size: -
CDR3: CASTIGQGGNTIYF

V: TRBV6-5
J: TRBJ1-1
size: -
CDR3: CASSYHGQGATEAFF

V: TRBV13
J: TRBJ2-7
size: -
CDR3: CASSLTPYRELHEQYF

V: TRBV5-1
J: TRBJ2-1
size: -
CDR3: CASSPAVEQFF

V: TRBV15
J: TRBJ2-1
size: -
CDR3: CATSIQLANSYNEQFF

V: TRBV6-5
J: TRBJ2-3
size: few
CDR3: CASRQTGGAYTQYF

V: TRBV19
J: TRBJ2-2
size: -
CDR3: CASSPPAGELFF

V: TRBV15
J: TRBJ2-1
size: -
CDR3: CATSLAGGNEQFF

V: TRBV28
J: TRBJ1-3
size: -
CDR3: CASGTAGDTIYF

V: TRBV6-5
J: TRBJ1-3
size: -
CDR3: CASSSGMGNTIYF

V: TRBV7-7
J: TRBJ2-5
size: -
CDR3: CASSLTGGLVETQYF

V: TRBV13
J: TRBJ2-7
size: -
CDR3: CASSFYGTANPYEQYF

V: TRBV6-5
J: TRBJ2-1
size: -
CDR3: CASSYGTANNEQFF

V: TRBV5-1
J: TRBJ2-7
size: few
CDR3: CASSFGTSGYEQYF

V: TRBV9
J: TRBJ2-3
size: -
CDR3: CASSVGTSGSISTDTQYF

V: TRBV11-2
J: TRBJ2-7
size: few
CDR3: CASGPSDREFYEQYF

V: TRBV5-1
J: TRBJ1-4
size: -
CDR3: CASSQGTALNEKLFF

V: TRBV5-8
J: TRBJ1-2
size: few
CDR3: CASSFLGTGFYGYTF

V: TRBV28
J: TRBJ1-4
size: few
CDR3: CASSSLTGKDEKLFF

V: TRBV5-1
J: TRBJ2-5
size: -
CDR3: CVSSLVPVEAQYF

V: TRBV18
J: TRBJ2-6
size: few
CDR3: CASSSLAGGALSGANVLTF

V: TRBV6-5
J: TRBJ2-3
size: -
CDR3: CASRQTGGTDTQYF

V: TRBV6-5
J: TRBJ2-5
size: few
CDR3: CASSRQGGETQYF

V: TRBV5-4
J: TRBJ1-1
size: -
CDR3: CASTIQGALSEAFF

V: TRBV7-2
J: TRBJ2-7
size: once
CDR3: CASSSQHRAAYEQYF

V: TRBV19
J: TRBJ1-2
size: few
CDR3: CASSIDSFNYGYTF

V: TRBV7-8
J: TRBJ1-5
size: once
CDR3: CASSFFEGLGAQHF